The 18 T cell receptor beta chains listed next were all sequenced from one sample in a study of identical twins. TCRdb re-analysed the 5' RACE reads in MiXCR, keeping a single row per CDR3 protein. Of about 790,000 distinct CDR3 sequences listed, about 20% are singletons. This sample also appeared in a second study, on T cells expressing NK-cell markers.

The sample was PBMCs. Receptors were obtained from a woman between 18 and 29 years old in good health.

V gene TRBV5-6 combines with J gene TRBJ1-2; D is ambiguous. V lost 5 bases to trimming and J lost 4 bases, with 18 bases between them. Germline CDR1 reads SGHDT; CDR2 reads YYEEEE. This CDR3 region has 15 residues. CDR3 bases: TGTGCCAGCAGTCCACCCGAGGCGGCTGGCTATGGCTACACCTTC. It specifies CASSPPEAAGYGYTF.

The V call is TRBV7-9, the J call TRBJ1-1; unclear D gene. This CDR3 is built from 13 residues. CDR1 and CDR2 (germline): SEHNR, FQNEAQ (reference sequence). V was pared by 3 bases and J by 0 bases, with 5 bases between. The CDR3 region is CASSFELNTEAFF. DNA of the CDR3: TGTGCCAGCAGCTTCGAGCTGAACACTGAAGCTTTCTTT.

The chain employs TRBV3-1 and TRBJ2-3; 8 bases fit TRBD1. V shed 2 bases, J shed 5 bases, and the junction held 9 bases outside the gene matches. The CDR3 loop spans 16 amino acids. CDR1 is LGHDT, CDR2 YNNKEL, per germline (reference sequence). The CDR3 here is CASSQRTGKGLDTQYF. The CDR3, as DNA: TGTGCCAGCAGCCAACGGACAGGGAAGGGGTTAGATACGCAGTATTTT.

This clonotype was picked up many times. The rearrangement joins TRBV12-3 or TRBV12-4 to TRBJ2-5; perhaps TRBD1 as D (5 bases). V lost 6 bases and J lost 1, with 9 bases in between. This CDR3 comprises 13 residues. DNA of the CDR3: TGTGCCAGCAGCCGACAGTTCCAAGAGACCCAGTACTTC. Protein: CASSRQFQETQYF.

The chain links TRBV20-1 to TRBJ2-1, with D unclear. CDR3 length: 15 amino acids. V was pared by 1 base and J by 4 bases, with 14 bases between. CDR1 DFQATT and CDR2 SNEGSKA come from the germline V gene (reference sequence). The CDR3 reads CSARAGFGPYNEQFF. In DNA form, the CDR3 reads TGCAGTGCTAGAGCAGGTTTCGGTCCTTACAATGAGCAGTTCTTC.

The chain recombines TRBV29-1 with TRBJ2-1; either TRBD1 or TRBD2 may fit D (6 bases each). This CDR3 has 16 residues. Per the germline V gene, CDR1 is SQVTM and CDR2 is ANQGSEA. Trimming took 5 bases from V and 1 from J, leaving 18 bases between them. CDR3 residues: CSVLGRGAVSYNEQFF. The CDR3 DNA sequence: TGCAGCGTTCTGGGAAGGGGGGCCGTGTCCTACAATGAGCAGTTCTTC.

V gene TRBV29-1 combines with J gene TRBJ1-2; 11 bases line up with TRBD1. The CDR3 extends over 16 amino acids. The germline CDR1 and CDR2 sequences are SQVTM and ANQGSEA. J gave up 4 bases and V 6 bases, and 13 bases lay outside the gene matches. CDR3 DNA: TGCAGCGTATCGGGACAGGGGGAATTTGATTTCTATGGCTACACCTTC. Its protein product is CSVSGQGEFDFYGYTF.

This clonotype was observed a handful of times. The genes are TRBV12-3 or TRBV12-4 and TRBJ2-7; D unresolved. The CDR3 totals 16 residues. V lost 5 bases and J lost 0, with 17 bases in between. The CDR3 reads CASSLRGYRRSYEQYF. Here the CDR3 DNA reads TGTGCCAGCAGTCTGAGAGGATACCGTCGCTCCTACGAGCAGTACTTC.

This clonotype appeared a few times. This chain connects TRBV5-1 to TRBJ1-5; D remains unclear. Germline V CDR1 and CDR2: SGHRS, YFSETQ. V gave up 9 bases and J gave up 7 bases, with 8 bases separating them. The CDR3 consists of 10 residues. The CDR3 DNA follows: TGCGCCACCCCGGGCCAGCCCCAGCATTTT. Its protein product is CATPGQPQHF.

The chain recombines TRBV12-3 or TRBV12-4 with TRBJ1-2, with D possibly matching TRBD1 (5 bases). The CDR3 is 14 residues long. Deletions cut 3 bases from V and 2 bases from J, with 10 bases between. CDR3 protein: CASSFGGGNYGYTF. CDR3 DNA sequence: TGTGCCAGCAGTTTCGGGGGGGGGAACTATGGCTACACCTTC.

This clonotype turned up a few times. CDR3 amino acids: CASSLTGDLRQETQYF. The CDR3 DNA reads TGTGCCAGCAGTTTAACAGGGGACCTCCGTCAAGAGACCCAGTACTTC. The chain combines TRBV12-3 or TRBV12-4 with TRBJ2-5; 7 bases match TRBD1. The junction had 8 bases not matched to a gene; V was cut back by 2 bases and J by 2 bases. There are 16 residues in the CDR3.

This clonotype was seen more than once but under ten times. The chain recombines TRBV4-3 with TRBJ1-6; perhaps TRBD1 as D (5 bases). This CDR3 comprises 16 residues. Trimming cost V 3 bases and J 11 bases, with 20 bases left between them. CDR1 and CDR2 from the germline V gene are LGHNA and YSLEER. The CDR3 sequence is CASSQGTRPELTPLHF. The CDR3 DNA reads TGCGCCAGCAGCCAGGGGACTCGGCCCGAATTGACACCCCTCCACTTT.

CDR3 nucleotide sequence: TGCAGTGCTAGACGGGCGGCAGGGTCCTACGAGCAGTACTTC. Protein sequence: CSARRAAGSYEQYF. The rearrangement joins TRBV20-1 to TRBJ2-7, with D tentatively TRBD1 (5 bases). V lost 2 bases, J lost 1 base, and 12 bases lay in between. CDR1 and CDR2 (germline): DFQATT, SNEGSKA (reference sequence). The CDR3 sequence is 14 residues long.

This clonotype was counted a few times. This chain links TRBV7-2 with TRBJ2-3; D is uncertain. The V and J ends lost 0 bases and 6 bases respectively, with 10 bases between them. Per germline, CDR1 SGHTA and CDR2 FQGNSA. The CDR3 is made up of 14 amino acids. The DNA of the CDR3 is TGTGCCAGCAGCTTAGCCTACAAATGGGATACGCAGTATTTT. Translated: CASSLAYKWDTQYF.

The chain is built from TRBV4-2 and TRBJ2-7, with 12 bases lining up with TRBD2. V shed 5 bases and J 4 bases; nucleotides not matched to a gene: 6. The CDR3 contains 15 residues. The germline V gene encodes CDR1 LGHNA and CDR2 YNFKEQ. CDR3 region: CASSYRTSGGYEQYF. The CDR3 region has the DNA TGTGCCAGCAGCTACCGAACTAGCGGGGGGTACGAGCAGTACTTC.

This clonotype has just a few counts. This sequence joins TRBV20-1 and TRBJ2-7; D is perhaps TRBD1 or TRBD2 (5 bases each). V gave up 5 bases and J gave up 0 bases, with 8 bases separating them. CDR1 and CDR2 (germline): DFQATT, SNEGSKA (reference sequence). This CDR3 spans 12 amino acids. The CDR3 spells CSAAGSSYEQYF. The CDR3 DNA reads as TGCAGTGCTGCAGGGAGCTCCTACGAGCAGTACTTC.

This clonotype was seen a handful of times. V and J are TRBV6-1 and TRBJ2-5; possible D gene TRBD2, 5 bases. CDR1 is MNHNS and CDR2 is SASEGT in the germline V gene. Trimming left V 6 bases short and J 3 bases short, with 17 bases between. The CDR3 contains 15 residues. The CDR3 sequence is CASRTLRLRKETQYF. DNA for the CDR3: TGTGCCAGCAGGACGCTTAGACTACGCAAAGAGACCCAGTACTTC.

The chain links TRBV21-1 to TRBJ2-7; TRBD1, the D gene given by the table, was not confirmed from the DNA. TRBV21-1 constitutes a pseudogene. This CDR3 is built from 12 residues. The CDR3 DNA follows: TGTGCCAGCCCTGGACTGGGGGGCGAGCAGTACTTC. It is translated as CASPGLGGEQYF.